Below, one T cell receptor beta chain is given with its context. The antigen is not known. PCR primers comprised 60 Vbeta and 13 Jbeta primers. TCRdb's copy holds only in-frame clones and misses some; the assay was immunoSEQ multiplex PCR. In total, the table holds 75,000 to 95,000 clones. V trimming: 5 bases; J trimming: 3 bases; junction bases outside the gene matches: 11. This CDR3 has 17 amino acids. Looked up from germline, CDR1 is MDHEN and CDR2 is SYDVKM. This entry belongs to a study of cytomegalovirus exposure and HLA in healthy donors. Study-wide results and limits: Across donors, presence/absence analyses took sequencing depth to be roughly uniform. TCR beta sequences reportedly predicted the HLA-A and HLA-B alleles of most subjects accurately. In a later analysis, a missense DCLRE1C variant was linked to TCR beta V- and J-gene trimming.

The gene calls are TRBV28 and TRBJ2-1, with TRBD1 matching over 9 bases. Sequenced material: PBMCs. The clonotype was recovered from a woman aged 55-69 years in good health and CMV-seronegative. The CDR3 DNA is TGTGCCAGCAGTCCCACCCTTCGGACAGGGGACTACAATGAGCAGTTCTTC. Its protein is CASSPTLRTGDYNEQFF.